This paragraph covers one TCR beta chain sequence. It was unsorted whole blood that yielded blood RNA, and germline DNA was also extracted. Deletions cut 8 bases from V and 6 bases from J, with 16 bases between. Germline V gene lookup returns CDR1 MNHEY and CDR2 SVGAGI. The CDR3 length is 14 residues. The sample originates from a study of tumor-infiltrating lymphocytes in primary liver carcinoma. Reverse transcription of roughly 470 ng total RNA with a constant-region primer produced TCR beta cDNA. Library construction for TCR beta comprised three nested multiplex PCR rounds performed with slightly modified ARM-PCR. Researchers ran the first two PCR rounds for approximately 10 cycles each with TRBV1-TRBV30 forward primers and a C-beta reverse primer. Each CDR3 protein is one row after TCRdb ran MiXCR on the multiplex PCR reads. This table has hundreds of thousands of distinct CDR3 sequences, more than 55% appearing once.

This sequence originates from a young woman with primary liver carcinoma and hepatitis B virus infection. Sequenced input: peripheral blood. The V gene is TRBV6-5, the J gene TRBJ1-4, with unresolved D. CDR3 in amino acids: CASGPSALHEKLFF. The DNA for the CDR3 is TGTGCCAGCGGCCCTTCGGCGTTGCATGAAAAACTGTTTTTT.